This TCR beta chain was found in a study of beta chain features in type 1 diabetes. For the study at large: Sorted cell examination encompassed approximately 110 million cells across all samples. General observations from the study: All four CD4+ subsets of Type 1 diabetes patients contained TCRB CDR3s that were moderately but significantly shorter. Patients with type 1 diabetes carried fewer insertions and had more deletions at their VDJ junctions. The naive, central memory and Treg TCRB repertoires of patients appeared to be more similar to one another than those of healthy donors.

The germline gives CDR1 MGHDK, CDR2 SYGVNS. Deletions cut 6 bases from V and 0 bases from J, with 8 bases between. The CDR3 has 14 amino acids. Of note for this clone: What it binds is not known.

In total, each donor contributed a single heparinised blood draw that averaged around 120 mL. Isolated RNA was reverse transcribed in full, so expressed TCRB transcripts were sequenced. Measured with immunoSEQ multiplex PCR; TCRdb has only the in-frame clones, and not every one. The sample has hundreds of thousands of clones, over 14% seen once. V is TRBV25-1 and J is TRBJ2-2; tentatively, D is TRBD1 (5 bases). The sequencing sample was made of naive CD4+ T cells from blood. The sequence derives from a man aged 18 to 35 with type 1 diabetes. The CDR3 coding sequence is TGTGCCAGCAGATTAGGGGCGAACACCGGGGAGCTGTTTTTT. Translating gives CASRLGANTGELFF.